The rows below give T cell receptor beta chains drawn from one sample of a study of Ad26.COV2.S vaccination and SARS-CoV-2 variants. Sequencing used immunoSEQ multiplex PCR; TCRdb keeps in-frame clones, though not all of them. The sample has more than 300,000 clones, about 85% seen once. The specimen comprised peripheral blood, sampled in a trial of Ad26.COV2.S vaccine versus placebo. The receptors shown here come from a person aged 18 to 59 who received the Ad26.COV2.S COVID-19 vaccine or a placebo. Each CDR3 is given with its conserved first and last residue. A D gene is named only where the DNA matches it firmly. The size field is filled for only some rows; it gives once, few, many or a size class.

D	size	V	J	DNA	CDR3
NA	NA	TRBV18	TRBJ1-1	TGTGCCAGCTCAATCGACATGAACACTGAAGCTTTCTTT	CASSIDMNTEAFF
TRBD1	NA	TRBV11-2	TRBJ1-1	TGTGCCACCTCAACAGGGGGGGCTGGGGACACTGAAGCTTTCTTT	CATSTGGAGDTEAFF
NA	NA	TRBV3-1/TRBV3-2	TRBJ1-3	TGTGCCAGCAGCCAAGGGGCAGGGTCTTATGGAAACACCATATATTTT	CASSQGAGSYGNTIYF
TRBD1	NA	TRBV6-8	TRBJ2-6	TGTGCCAGCAGTGGGGACAGGGACTCTGGGGCCAACGTCCTGACTTTC	CASSGDRDSGANVLTF
TRBD2	NA	TRBV6-1	TRBJ2-4	TGTGCCAGCAGTGTAACTAGCGGGGGCGATTCACGAGCCAAAAACATTCAGTACTTC	CASSVTSGGDSRAKNIQYF
NA	NA	TRBV5-1	TRBJ1-6	TGCGCCAGCAGGGAGGAGAATTCACCCCTCCACTTT	CASREENSPLHF
TRBD2	NA	TRBV4-1	TRBJ2-4	TGCGCCAGCAGCCAAGATCGGGCTAGCGGGGGCCTTTTAGCCAAAAACATTCAGTACTTC	CASSQDRASGGLLAKNIQYF
NA	NA	TRBV28	TRBJ1-5	TGTGCCAGCAAAGGGGGGGGTCAGCCCCAGCATTTT	CASKGGGQPQHF
NA	NA	TRBV24-1	TRBJ2-3	TGTGCCACCAGTGATCCCAGGACCAACACGGCAGATACGCAGTATTTT	CATSDPRTNTADTQYF
TRBD1	NA	TRBV5-4	TRBJ2-5	TGTGCCAGCAGCCGAGGACAGGAGAGTTTAGGCCAGTACTTC	CASSRGQESLGQYF
NA	NA	TRBV28	TRBJ2-4	TGTGCCAGCAGTTCTCCGGGGACGGGCAAAAACATTCAGTACTTC	CASSSPGTGKNIQYF
TRBD1	medium-sized	TRBV6-5	TRBJ1-4	TGTGCCAGCAGCGGGGGGACAGGGGATTATGGAAAACTGTTTTTT	CASSGGTGDYGKLFF
NA	NA	TRBV11-3	TRBJ2-3	TGTGCCAGCAGCTTATGGTCGGGGGATACGCAGTATTTT	CASSLWSGDTQYF
TRBD1	once	TRBV28	TRBJ1-2	TGTGCCAGCAGTACAAACAGGGGTGGGCTATATGGCTACACCTTC	CASSTNRGGLYGYTF
TRBD2	NA	TRBV5-1	TRBJ2-1	TGCGCCAGCAGCTTGAGACTAGCGGGGATTGAGCAGTTCTTC	CASSLRLAGIEQFF
NA	NA	TRBV10-3	TRBJ2-1	TGTGCCATCAGTGAAGTTGGTGCGGGGTCTAGATACAATGAGCAGTTCTTC	CAISEVGAGSRYNEQFF
NA	NA	TRBV21-1	TRBJ2-6	TGTGCCAGCAGCTCCCGGGATTCCAGGGAGACCCCGGGTATGGGGGCCAACGTCCTGACTTTC	CASSSRDSRETPGMGANVLTF
TRBD1	NA	TRBV6-1	TRBJ1-2	TGTGCCAGCAGTGACGGCAGGGGGCGAGGTGGCTACACCTTC	CASSDGRGRGGYTF
NA	NA	TRBV27	TRBJ2-3	TGTGCCAGCAGTTTAGGCCAGGCTGATACGCAGTATTTT	CASSLGQADTQYF
TRBD1	once	TRBV30	TRBJ2-1	TGTGCCTGGAAACTTTCTACGGGACAGGGGGCCGGTGAGCAGTTCTTC	CAWKLSTGQGAGEQFF
TRBD1	NA	TRBV5-1	TRBJ2-3	TGCGCCAGCAGCCCCCCCGGGCGACAGGGAACAGATACGCAGTATTTT	CASSPPGRQGTDTQYF
NA	NA	TRBV12-3/TRBV12-4	TRBJ1-1	TGTGCCAGCAGTTTAAAGGGATGGACTGAAGCTTTCTTT	CASSLKGWTEAFF
NA	many	TRBV3-1/TRBV3-2	TRBJ2-5	TGTGCCAGCAGACCTACGACCCAAAGAGGAGCGGGGACCCAGTACTTC	CASRPTTQRGAGTQYF
TRBD2	NA	TRBV18	TRBJ2-1	TGTGCCAGCTCACCGGGGGGGTCCTACAATGAGCAGTTCTTC	CASSPGGSYNEQFF
TRBD2	NA	TRBV12-3/TRBV12-4	TRBJ2-3	TGTGCCAGCGGCGGGAGCTCAGATACGCAGTATTTT	CASGGSSDTQYF
TRBD1	NA	TRBV6-6	TRBJ2-7	TGTGCCAGCAGTTACCTCACACGGGACAGACAGTACTTC	CASSYLTRDRQYF
TRBD1	NA	TRBV6-5	TRBJ1-2	TGTGCCAGCACTCCGGACAGGCGGGGCTACACCTTC	CASTPDRRGYTF
NA	NA	TRBV6-2/TRBV6-3	TRBJ2-7	TGTGCCAGCAGCCAGGGCCTCATAGAGCAGTACTTC	CASSQGLIEQYF
NA	once	TRBV10-3	TRBJ1-2	TGTGCCATCACCCGAGAGGTTTTTAACTATGGCTACACCTTC	CAITREVFNYGYTF
TRBD1	few	TRBV7-2	TRBJ1-2	TGTGCCAGCAGTCTAGGACAGGGGAGCGGCTATGGCTACACCTTC	CASSLGQGSGYGYTF
NA	NA	TRBV28	TRBJ1-4	TGTGCCAGCAGCCACAGGGTCACTAATGAAAAACTGTTTTTT	CASSHRVTNEKLFF
TRBD1	few	TRBV28	TRBJ1-6	TGTGCCAGCAGTTCCCCGGAGACTCCCGGGACAGAAAATTCACCCCTCCACTTT	CASSSPETPGTENSPLHF
NA	NA	TRBV9	TRBJ1-2	TGTGCCAGCAGCGTAGAAAGAGAGGGGAGTAAGGACTATGGCTACACCTTC	CASSVEREGSKDYGYTF
NA	NA	TRBV28	TRBJ2-1	TGTGCCAGCACAGGCAGATACAATGAGCAGTTCTTC	CASTGRYNEQFF
TRBD1	NA	TRBV6-5	TRBJ1-2	TGTGCCAGCAGGACAGGGGGGAATGGCTACACCTTC	CASRTGGNGYTF
NA	many	TRBV4-2	TRBJ2-3	TGTGCCAGCAGCCCTAACAGGGCCTCGGGCACAGATACGCAGTATTTT	CASSPNRASGTDTQYF
TRBD1	NA	TRBV2	TRBJ1-2	TGTGCCAGCAGAGGGGACCTCCTACAGGGGGCAGGGGGTGGCTACACCTTC	CASRGDLLQGAGGGYTF
NA	NA	TRBV27	TRBJ1-2	TGTGCCAGCAGTTTCCGGGGGGCGTATGGCTACACCTTC	CASSFRGAYGYTF
TRBD1	few	TRBV5-4	TRBJ1-5	TGTGCCAGCAGCTTGCAGGGACAGGGTGACAATCAGCCCCAGCATTTT	CASSLQGQGDNQPQHF